This entry lists 11 T cell receptor beta chains sequenced from one sample in a study of blood T cell repertoires in COVID-19. TCRdb's table, derived via immunoSEQ multiplex PCR, lists solely in-frame clones and lacks some. This sample yields about 260,000 clones, of which over 75% are seen a single time; around 0.7% belongs to the top ten. The sequencing sample was made of peripheral blood. Receptors originate from a human donor in a cohort sampled during active COVID-19.

The chain is built from TRBV30 and TRBJ1-2, with a weak D call TRBD1 (5 bases). Per the germline V gene, CDR1 is GTSNPN and CDR2 is SVGIG (reference sequence). This CDR3 comprises 15 residues. V was trimmed by 0 bases and J by 1 base, leaving 12 bases between them. The CDR3 DNA is TGTGCCTGGAGTGTACGACAGCAGATTAACTATGGCTACACCTTC. Translating it yields CAWSVRQQINYGYTF.

The chain carries TRBV6-5 and TRBJ2-7; unclear D gene. V gave up 6 bases and J gave up 3 bases, with 12 bases separating them. The length of the CDR3 is 13 residues. CDR1 is MNHEY, CDR2 SVGAGI, per germline. CDR3 residues: CASRDTGFYEQYF. The CDR3 bases are TGTGCCAGCAGGGATACCGGGTTCTACGAGCAGTACTTC.

The chain couples TRBV5-6 to TRBJ1-1; the D is unclear. This CDR3 comprises 16 residues. V was shortened by 0 bases and J by 2 bases, with 14 bases between the two germline ends. The germline V gene encodes CDR1 SGHDT and CDR2 YYEEEE. CDR3 residues: CASSLGLAGGNTEAFF. The CDR3, as DNA: TGTGCCAGCAGCTTGGGGCTGGCAGGTGGTAACACTGAAGCTTTCTTT.

The chain joins TRBV24-1 to TRBJ1-2, with 10 bases matching TRBD1. CDR3 length equals 16 residues. With 1 base clipped from V and 4 bases from J, the junction kept 5 bases outside the gene matches. From germline, CDR1 is KGHDR and CDR2 SFDVKD. CDR3 DNA sequence: TGTGCCACCAGTGATTTAGCGGGACAGGGGTTCTATGGCTACACCTTC. Translation: CATSDLAGQGFYGYTF.

The gene calls are TRBV27 and TRBJ2-7; a weak D match, TRBD2 (6 bases). Trimming took 5 bases from V and 2 from J, leaving 13 bases between them. Germline CDR1 is MNHEY and CDR2 is SMNVEV (reference sequence). The CDR3 totals 14 residues. This CDR3 is CASSVRRGTYEQYF. The CDR3, as DNA: TGTGCCAGCAGTGTAAGGAGGGGCACCTACGAGCAGTACTTC.

The chain links TRBV20-1 to TRBJ2-7; the match to TRBD1 covers 9 bases. The CDR3 is 13 residues long. CDR1 is DFQATT, CDR2 SNEGSKA, per germline (reference sequence). The V gene end was trimmed by 3 bases and the J gene end by 12 bases; junction bases not matched to a gene: 12. The CDR3 loop reads CSASISQDRGPYF. The CDR3 coding sequence is TGCAGTGCTAGTATCTCCCAGGACAGGGGCCCGTACTTC.

This chain links TRBV28 with TRBJ2-7; D is unresolved. The length of the CDR3 is 12 residues. CDR1 is MDHEN and CDR2 is SYDVKM in the germline V gene. With 3 bases removed from V and 0 bases from J, the gap between germline ends came to 3 bases. CDR3 protein: CASSFGSYEQYF. Here the CDR3 DNA reads TGTGCCAGCAGTTTCGGCTCCTACGAGCAGTACTTC.

The CDR3 reads CASSKKPYLNTEAFF. The CDR3, as DNA: TGTGCCAGTAGTAAAAAGCCCTATCTGAACACTGAAGCTTTCTTT. The gene calls are TRBV19 and TRBJ1-1; D gene uncertain. Deletions cut 4 bases from V and 0 bases from J, with 12 bases between. The germline V gene encodes CDR1 LNHDA and CDR2 SQIVND (reference sequence). The CDR3 contains 15 residues.

The chain uses TRBV11-2 and TRBJ2-1, with 7 positions matching TRBD2. This CDR3 has 18 residues. Per the germline V gene, CDR1 is SGHAT and CDR2 is FQNNGV. J was trimmed by 6 bases and V by 0 bases; bases with no gene match: 14. The CDR3: CASSLDLPPSGLTNEQFF. The CDR3 DNA is TGTGCCAGCAGCTTAGACCTTCCCCCTAGCGGACTTACCAATGAGCAGTTCTTC.

The chain employs TRBV5-1 and TRBJ2-3; 7 bases are a match to TRBD2. J was trimmed by 2 bases and V by 7 bases; bases with no gene match: 7. Looked up from germline, CDR1 is SGHRS and CDR2 is YFSETQ. The CDR3 consists of 14 residues. Written as DNA, the CDR3 is TGCGCCAGCTTCCTAGCGGAGAACACAGATACGCAGTATTTT. Translating it yields CASFLAENTDTQYF.

V gene TRBV19 combines with J gene TRBJ1-2; D not resolved. Germline loops: CDR1 LNHDA, CDR2 SQIVND (reference sequence). The V end lost 2 bases, the J end lost 4 bases, and 8 bases lay between the germline ends. The CDR3 loop spans 13 amino acids. Written as DNA, the CDR3 is TGTGCCAGTAGTATACCAGAATTCTATGGCTACACCTTC. Translating it yields CASSIPEFYGYTF.